What follows describes a single T cell receptor beta chain. Its antigen is not yet known. Nothing much larger sits one base from this clone, and base qualities are not available. This sample stems from a study of T cells in pancreatic ductal adenocarcinoma (TCRdb year 2017). For context, the study as a whole: Seeking insight into the adaptive T-cell response that arises naturally, the researchers examined how many CD8+ T cells infiltrated tumors of resected pancreatic ductal adenocarcinoma, where they sat, and what features they had, alongside the same properties of suppressive cells.

The germline V gene specifies MDHEN as CDR1 and SYDVKM as CDR2. Here V drops 6 bases and J drops 4 bases, and the junction holds 11 bases not matched to any gene. Its CDR3 holds 15 amino acids, cysteine through phenylalanine. The retained sequence is limited to the CDR3, 45 bases, with the frame set at the first base. Here is what the overall study found, with its caveats: More total productive templates and around 8-fold more unique clonotypes were found in blood samples than in tumor samples. T-cell clonality showed no significant difference between tumor and blood, with a mean clonality of around 0.12 in tumors and approximately 0.072 in blood. Because inoperable disease is present at presentation in most pancreatic cancer patients, the resected cohort was biased toward the minority with early-stage disease. Because tumors are enriched in CD45RO+ effector T cells rather than naive T cells, which biases toward lower diversity, comparisons of clonality between tumor and blood may be biased.

The immunoSEQ hsTCRB kit was used to amplify TCR beta CDR3 regions from genomic DNA. High-throughput TRB CDR3 sequencing was performed on an Illumina HiSeq system. The authors' pipeline ran thus. Sequencing reads were analyzed with the immunoSEQ software, and nonproductive sequences with premature stops or frame-shifts were excluded. To calculate repertoire clonality, Shannon entropy was normalized by log2 of the number of unique productive sequences, and that value was subtracted from one. Entries here come from immuneACCESS through TCRdb and include only in-frame sequences with V and J called. Some clones fail to appear in such tables; in the studies checked, an unresolved V gene covers under half of the shortfall, and the cause of the remainder is unknown. That table supplies the V and J calls and clone size; D and trimming were determined from the DNA. Counted in this sample were roughly 100,000 clones; about 95% of them appeared once. The ten biggest clones cover roughly 3% of the sample.

The pancreatic ductal adenocarcinoma patients who were selected had gone through surgery without receiving any neoadjuvant therapy. Peripheral blood was collected in heparin tubes, and PBMCs were then isolated from the blood with a histopaque density gradient and cryopreserved in around 10% DMSO. The DNeasy Blood and Tissue Kit, with Proteinase K and RNase treatment, was used to extract genomic DNA from more than five PBMC specimens and 9 or 10 flash-frozen tumor specimens. The TCR was taken from a human donor with pancreatic ductal adenocarcinoma. Recombination connected TRBV28 to TRBJ2-7, with 8 junctional bases fitting TRBD1. The material sequenced was PBMCs. The CDR3 protein is CASRERTGRAYEQYF. The nucleotide sequence is given as TGTGCCAGCAGGGAACGGACAGGGCGGGCTTACGAGCAGTACTTC.